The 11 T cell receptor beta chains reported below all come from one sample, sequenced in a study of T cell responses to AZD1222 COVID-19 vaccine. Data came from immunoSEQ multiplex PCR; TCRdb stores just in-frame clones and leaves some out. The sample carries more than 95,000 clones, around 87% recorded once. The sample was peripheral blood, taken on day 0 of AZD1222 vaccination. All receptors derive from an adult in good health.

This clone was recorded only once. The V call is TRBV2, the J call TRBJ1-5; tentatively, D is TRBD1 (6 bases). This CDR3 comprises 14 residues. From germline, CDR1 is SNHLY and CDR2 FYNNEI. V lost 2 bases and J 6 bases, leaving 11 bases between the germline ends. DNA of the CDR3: TGTGCCAGCAGTGAAACAGGGAGGACTCAGCCCCAGCATTTT. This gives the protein CASSETGRTQPQHF.

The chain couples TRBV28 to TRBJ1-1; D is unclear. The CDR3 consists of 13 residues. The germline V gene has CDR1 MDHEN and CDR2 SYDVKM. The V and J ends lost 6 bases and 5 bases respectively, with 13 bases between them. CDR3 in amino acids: CASRLVSLTEAFF. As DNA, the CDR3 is TGTGCCAGCAGACTAGTCAGCTTAACTGAAGCTTTCTTT. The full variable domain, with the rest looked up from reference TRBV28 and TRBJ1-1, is DVKVTQSSRYLVKRTGEKVFLECVQDMDHENMFWYRQDPGLGLRLIYFSYDVKMKEKGDIPEGYSVSREKKERFSLILESASTNQTSMYLCASRLVSLTEAFFGQGTRLTVV.

For the CDR3, the DNA is TGTGCCGTGGGGGGCCTCAACTACGAGCAGTACTTC. This translates into CAVGGLNYEQYF. The chain employs TRBV12-3 or TRBV12-4 and TRBJ2-7; tentatively, D is TRBD1 or TRBD2 (6 bases each). The CDR3 extends over 12 amino acids. V was clipped by 11 bases and J by 3 bases, with 14 bases between them.

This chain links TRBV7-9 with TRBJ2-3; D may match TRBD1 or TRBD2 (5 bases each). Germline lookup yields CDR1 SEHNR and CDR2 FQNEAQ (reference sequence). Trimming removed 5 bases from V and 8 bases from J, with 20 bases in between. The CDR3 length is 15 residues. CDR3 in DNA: TGTGCCAGCAGCATCCGGGACCCCGCCCTTGCTACGCAGTATTTT. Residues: CASSIRDPALATQYF.

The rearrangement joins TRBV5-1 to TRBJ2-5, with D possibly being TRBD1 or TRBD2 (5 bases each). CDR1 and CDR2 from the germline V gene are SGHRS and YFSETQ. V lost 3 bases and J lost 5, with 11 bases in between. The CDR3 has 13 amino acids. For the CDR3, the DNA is TGCGCCAGCAGCTCTGGGGGTGGGGAGACCCAGTACTTC. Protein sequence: CASSSGGGETQYF. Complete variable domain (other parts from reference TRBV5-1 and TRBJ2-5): KAGVTQTPRYLIKTRGQQVTLSCSPISGHRSVSWYQQTPGQGLQFLFEYFSETQRNKGNFPGRFSGRQFSNSRSEMNVSTLELGDSALYLCASSSGGGETQYFGPGTRLLVL.

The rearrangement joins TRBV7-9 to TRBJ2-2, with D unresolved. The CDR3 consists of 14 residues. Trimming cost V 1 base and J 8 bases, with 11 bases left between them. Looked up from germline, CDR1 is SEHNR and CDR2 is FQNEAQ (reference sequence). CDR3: CASSLDLLSGELFF. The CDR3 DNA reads TGTGCCAGCAGCTTAGACCTTCTATCAGGGGAGCTGTTTTTT.

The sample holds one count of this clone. The CDR3 nucleotides are TGTGCCAGTAGTATAGATCGGGGCACGGCACGTGAAAAACTGTTTTTT. It yields the protein CASSIDRGTAREKLFF. V and J are TRBV19 and TRBJ1-4, with a possible D match to TRBD1 (5 bases). V lost 0 bases and J lost 7, with 15 bases in between. Germline V gene sequence: CDR1 LNHDA, CDR2 SQIVND (reference sequence). The CDR3 covers 16 residues.

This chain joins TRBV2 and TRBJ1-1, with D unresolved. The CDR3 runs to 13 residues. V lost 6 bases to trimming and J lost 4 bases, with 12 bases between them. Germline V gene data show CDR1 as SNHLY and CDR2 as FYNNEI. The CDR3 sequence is CASRLWYGTEAFF. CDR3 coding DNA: TGTGCCAGCAGGCTCTGGTATGGCACTGAAGCTTTCTTT. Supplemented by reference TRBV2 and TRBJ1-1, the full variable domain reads EPEVTQTPSHQVTQMGQEVILRCVPISNHLYFYWYRQILGQKVEFLVSFYNNEISEKSEIFDDQFSVERPDGSNFTLKIRSTKLEDSAMYFCASRLWYGTEAFFGQGTRLTVV.

DNA for the CDR3: TGTGCCAGCAGCACTAAGGACCCAGATTACAATGAGCAGTTCTTC. Protein sequence: CASSTKDPDYNEQFF. The chain links TRBV3-1 (or the pseudogene TRBV3-2) to TRBJ2-1; D is undetermined. This CDR3 has 15 residues. Trimming left V 5 bases short and J 4 bases short, with 15 bases between. CDR1 LGHDT and CDR2 YNNKEL come from the germline V gene (reference sequence).

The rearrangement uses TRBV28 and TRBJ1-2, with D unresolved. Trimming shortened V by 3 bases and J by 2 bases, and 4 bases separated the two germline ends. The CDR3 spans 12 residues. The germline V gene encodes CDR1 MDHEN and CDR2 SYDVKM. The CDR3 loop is CASSLYNYGYTF. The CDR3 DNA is TGTGCCAGCAGTTTGTACAACTATGGCTACACCTTC.

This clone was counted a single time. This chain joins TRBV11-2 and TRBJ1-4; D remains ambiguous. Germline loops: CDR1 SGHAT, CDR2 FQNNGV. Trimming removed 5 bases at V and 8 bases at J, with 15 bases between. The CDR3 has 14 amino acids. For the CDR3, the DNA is TGTGCCAGCAGCCCCGGGGATGGGCGAGAAAAACTGTTTTTT. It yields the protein CASSPGDGREKLFF.